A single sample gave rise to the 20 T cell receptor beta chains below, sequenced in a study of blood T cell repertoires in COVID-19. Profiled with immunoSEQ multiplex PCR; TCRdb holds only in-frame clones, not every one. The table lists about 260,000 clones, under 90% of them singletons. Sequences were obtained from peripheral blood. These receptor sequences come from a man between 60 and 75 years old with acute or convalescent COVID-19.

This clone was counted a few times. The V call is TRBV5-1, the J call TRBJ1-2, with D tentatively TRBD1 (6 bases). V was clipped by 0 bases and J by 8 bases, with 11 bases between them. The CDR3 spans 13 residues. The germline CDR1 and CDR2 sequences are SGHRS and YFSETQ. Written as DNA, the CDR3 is TGCGCCAGCAGCTTGGAGACAGGAACCGGCTACACCTTC. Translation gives CASSLETGTGYTF.

In nucleotides, the CDR3 is TGTGCCAGCAGTCCCCGACAGGGGGAACGATATAATTCACCCCTCCACTTT. Protein sequence: CASSPRQGERYNSPLHF. This chain links TRBV27 with TRBJ1-6, with 9 bases identical to TRBD1. The CDR3 loop spans 17 amino acids. Trimming took 5 bases from V and 4 from J; bases not matched to a gene: 9. The germline gives CDR1 MNHEY, CDR2 SMNVEV (reference sequence).

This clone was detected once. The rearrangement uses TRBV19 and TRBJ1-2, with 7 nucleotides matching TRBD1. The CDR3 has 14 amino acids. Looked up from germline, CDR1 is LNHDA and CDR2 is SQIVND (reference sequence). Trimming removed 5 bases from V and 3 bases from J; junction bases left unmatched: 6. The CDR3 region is CASSPRGTDYGYTF. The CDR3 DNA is TGTGCCAGTAGTCCCCGAGGGACAGACTATGGCTACACCTTC.

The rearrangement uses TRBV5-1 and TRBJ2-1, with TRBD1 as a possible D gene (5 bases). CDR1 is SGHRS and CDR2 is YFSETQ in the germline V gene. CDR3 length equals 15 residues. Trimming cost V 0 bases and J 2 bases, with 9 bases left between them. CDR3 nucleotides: TGCGCCAGCAGCTTGGTACAGGCTACCTACAATGAGCAGTTCTTC. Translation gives CASSLVQATYNEQFF.

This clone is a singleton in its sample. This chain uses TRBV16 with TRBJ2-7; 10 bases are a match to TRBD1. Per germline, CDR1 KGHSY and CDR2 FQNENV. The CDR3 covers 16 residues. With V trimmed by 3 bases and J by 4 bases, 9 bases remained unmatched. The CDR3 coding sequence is TGTGCCAGCAGCCAGCGGACGGGACAGGGGACTTACGAGCAGTACTTC. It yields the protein CASSQRTGQGTYEQYF.

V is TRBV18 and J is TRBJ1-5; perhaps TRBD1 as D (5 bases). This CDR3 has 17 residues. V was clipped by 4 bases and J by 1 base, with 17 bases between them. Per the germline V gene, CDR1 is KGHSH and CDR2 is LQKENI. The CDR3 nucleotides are TGTGCCAGCTCACTCCGGTTCGGAGGGGACAGCAATCAGCCCCAGCATTTT. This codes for CASSLRFGGDSNQPQHF.

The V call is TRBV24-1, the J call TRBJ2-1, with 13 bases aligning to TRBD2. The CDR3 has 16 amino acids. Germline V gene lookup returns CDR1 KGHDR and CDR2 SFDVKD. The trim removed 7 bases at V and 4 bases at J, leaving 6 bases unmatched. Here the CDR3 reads CATSQGTSGKYNEQFF. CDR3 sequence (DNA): TGTGCCACCAGCCAAGGGACTAGCGGGAAATACAATGAGCAGTTCTTC.

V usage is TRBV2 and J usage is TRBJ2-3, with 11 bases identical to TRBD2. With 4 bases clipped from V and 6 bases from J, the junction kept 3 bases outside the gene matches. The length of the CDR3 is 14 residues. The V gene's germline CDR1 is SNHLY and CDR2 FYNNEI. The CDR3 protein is CASSVTSGVDTQYF. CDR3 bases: TGTGCCAGCAGTGTGACTAGCGGGGTTGATACGCAGTATTTT.

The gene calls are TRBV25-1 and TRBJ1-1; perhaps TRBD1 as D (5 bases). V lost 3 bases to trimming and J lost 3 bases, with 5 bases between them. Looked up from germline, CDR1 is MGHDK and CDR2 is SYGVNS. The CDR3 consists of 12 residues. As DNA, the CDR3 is TGTGCCAGCAGTGACAGGGACACTGAAGCTTTCTTT. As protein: CASSDRDTEAFF.

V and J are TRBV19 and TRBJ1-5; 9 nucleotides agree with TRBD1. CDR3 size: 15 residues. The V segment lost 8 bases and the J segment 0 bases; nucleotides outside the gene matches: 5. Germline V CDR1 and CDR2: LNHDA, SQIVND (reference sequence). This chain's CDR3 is CASLQGANSNQPQHF. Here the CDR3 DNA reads TGTGCCAGTTTACAGGGGGCTAATAGCAATCAGCCCCAGCATTTT.

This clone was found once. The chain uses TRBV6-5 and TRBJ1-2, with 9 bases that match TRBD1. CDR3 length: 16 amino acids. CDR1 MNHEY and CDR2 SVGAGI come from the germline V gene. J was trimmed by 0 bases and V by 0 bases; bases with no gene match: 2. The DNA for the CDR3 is TGTGCCAGCAGTTACTCGGGGACAGGGCCTAACTATGGCTACACCTTC. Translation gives CASSYSGTGPNYGYTF.

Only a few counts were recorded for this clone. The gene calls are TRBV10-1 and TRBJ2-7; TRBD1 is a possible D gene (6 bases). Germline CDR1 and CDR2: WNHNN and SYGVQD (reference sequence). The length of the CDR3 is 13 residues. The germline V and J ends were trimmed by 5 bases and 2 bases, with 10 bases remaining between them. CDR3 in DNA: TGCGCCAGCAGTTCCGGACAGACCTACGAGCAGTACTTC. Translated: CASSSGQTYEQYF.

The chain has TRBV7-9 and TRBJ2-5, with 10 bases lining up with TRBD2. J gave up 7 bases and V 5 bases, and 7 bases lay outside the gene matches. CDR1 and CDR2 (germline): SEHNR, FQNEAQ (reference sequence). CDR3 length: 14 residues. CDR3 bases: TGTGCCAGCAGCAGGACTAGCGGAGGGGGGACCCAGTACTTC. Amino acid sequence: CASSRTSGGGTQYF.

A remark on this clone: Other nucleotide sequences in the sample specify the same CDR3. The chain's CDR3 is CASSLDLATDTQYF. The CDR3, as DNA: TGCGCCAGCAGCTTGGACCTAGCAACCGATACGCAGTATTTT. The rearrangement uses TRBV5-1 and TRBJ2-3, with a tentative D call TRBD2 (5 bases). Germline V gives CDR1 SGHRS, CDR2 YFSETQ. V was shortened by 0 bases and J by 6 bases, with 11 bases between the two germline ends. The CDR3 runs 14 residues.

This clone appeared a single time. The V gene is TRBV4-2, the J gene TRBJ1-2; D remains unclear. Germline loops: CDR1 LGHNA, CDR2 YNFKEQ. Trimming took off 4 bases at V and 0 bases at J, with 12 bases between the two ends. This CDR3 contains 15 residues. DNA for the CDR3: TGTGCCAGCAGCCCTCGCGGGAATCCTAACTATGGCTACACCTTC. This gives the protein CASSPRGNPNYGYTF.

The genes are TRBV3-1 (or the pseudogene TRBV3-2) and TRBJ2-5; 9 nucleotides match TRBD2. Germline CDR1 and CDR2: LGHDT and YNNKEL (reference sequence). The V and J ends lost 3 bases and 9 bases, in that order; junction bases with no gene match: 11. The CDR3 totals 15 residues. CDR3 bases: TGTGCCAGCAGCCAGACCAGCGGGGGGCCAAGTCCCCAGTACTTC. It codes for CASSQTSGGPSPQYF.

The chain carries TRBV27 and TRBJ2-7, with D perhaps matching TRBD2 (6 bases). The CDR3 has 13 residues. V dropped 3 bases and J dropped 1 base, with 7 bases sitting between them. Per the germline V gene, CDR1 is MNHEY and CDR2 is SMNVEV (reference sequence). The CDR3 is CASSFRGSYEQYF. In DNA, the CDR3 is TGTGCCAGCAGTTTTCGGGGGTCCTACGAGCAGTACTTC.

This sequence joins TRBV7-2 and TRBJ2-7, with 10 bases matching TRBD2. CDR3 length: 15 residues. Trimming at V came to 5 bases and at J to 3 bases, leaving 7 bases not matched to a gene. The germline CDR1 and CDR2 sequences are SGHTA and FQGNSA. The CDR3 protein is CASSTIAGGFYEQYF. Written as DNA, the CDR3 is TGTGCCAGCAGCACAATAGCGGGGGGATTCTACGAGCAGTACTTC.

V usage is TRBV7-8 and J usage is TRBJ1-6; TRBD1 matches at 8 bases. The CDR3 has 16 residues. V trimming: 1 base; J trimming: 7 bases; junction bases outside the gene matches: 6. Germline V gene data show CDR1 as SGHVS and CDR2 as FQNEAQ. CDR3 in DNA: TGTGCCAGCAGCTTAGGGACAGGGTTTAAAAATTCACCCCTCCACTTT. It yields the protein CASSLGTGFKNSPLHF.

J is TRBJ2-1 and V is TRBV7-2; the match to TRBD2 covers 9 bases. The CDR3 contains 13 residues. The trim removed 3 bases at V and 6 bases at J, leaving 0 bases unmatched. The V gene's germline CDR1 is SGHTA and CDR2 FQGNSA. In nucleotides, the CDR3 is TGTGCCAGCAGCTTTAGCGGGAGCAATGAGCAGTTCTTC. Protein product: CASSFSGSNEQFF.